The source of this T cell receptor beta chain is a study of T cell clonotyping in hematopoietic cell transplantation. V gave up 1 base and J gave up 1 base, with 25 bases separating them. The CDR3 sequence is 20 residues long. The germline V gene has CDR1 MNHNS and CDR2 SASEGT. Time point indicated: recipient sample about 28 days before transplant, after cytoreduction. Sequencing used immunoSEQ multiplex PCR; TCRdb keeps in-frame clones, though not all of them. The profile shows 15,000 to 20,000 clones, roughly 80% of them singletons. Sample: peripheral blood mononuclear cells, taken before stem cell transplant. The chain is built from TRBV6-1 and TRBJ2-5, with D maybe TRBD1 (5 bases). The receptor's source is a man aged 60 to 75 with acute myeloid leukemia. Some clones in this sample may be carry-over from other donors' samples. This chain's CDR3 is CASSEVGDGHGNVLQETQYF. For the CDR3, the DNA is TGTGCCAGCAGTGAAGTAGGGGATGGCCACGGCAACGTACTCCAAGAGACCCAGTACTTC.